This paragraph reports one T cell receptor (beta chain). What it binds is not known. Arm-PCR of CDR3 regions with iRepertoire HTBI primers generated TCR beta libraries. Each CDR3 protein gets one entry after TCRdb re-called the multiplex PCR reads with MiXCR. The table records roughly 510,000 distinct CDR3 sequences, more than 15% of them present only once. Time point here: newly diagnosed GD, antithyroid drugs for less than 3 months. Generation of the TCR library employed RNA extracted from PBMCs. The CDR3 is 17 residues long. Trimming cost V 5 bases and J 3 bases; bases outside gene matches: 13. Germline lookup yields CDR1 MDHEN and CDR2 SYDVKM. The data were taken from a study of regulatory T cells in long-lasting Graves disease. Findings and caveats of the study: Persistent Graves' patients had lower TCR diversity than newly diagnosed ones.

In addition, the sample was reused for a study of T cells in Graves' hyperthyroidism and ophthalmopathy.

This TCR came from a man aged 18 to 29 with Graves disease. Here the sequenced sample was peripheral blood mononuclear cells (PBMCs), taken at new diagnosis, from a patient treated with antithyroid drugs. This chain connects TRBV28 to TRBJ2-7; 10 bases agree with TRBD1. The CDR3 nucleotides are TGTGCCAGCAGTCCCAGACCGGGACAGGGGACACGCTACGAGCAGTACTTC. Protein product: CASSPRPGQGTRYEQYF.